This T cell receptor beta chain was identified during a study of identical twins. The authors used template switching to add a universal primer site and gave cDNA unique molecular identifiers. TCRdb independently ran MiXCR on the 5' RACE reads; one entry per CDR3 protein. The sample consists of 570,000 or so distinct CDR3 sequences, over 8.5% of them appearing once. Overall study results and limits: Conclusions were drawn cross-sectionally by statistical analysis, without following the same donors. In monozygotic twins, models underestimated the sharing of out-of-frame TCR alpha.

This clonotype was seen at least ten times. Its specificity is unknown. Every sampled donor was Caucasian and healthy. The germline CDR1 and CDR2 sequences are ENHRY and SYGVKD. The CDR3 sequence is 14 residues long. The V end was cut by 6 bases, the J end by 3 bases, with 15 bases between. The same sample was also studied in work on yellow fever vaccine responses in identical twins.

V and J are TRBV10-3 and TRBJ2-7, with D possibly matching TRBD1 (5 bases). The clonotype comes from a young woman in good health. Sequencing was carried out using PBMCs. As DNA, the CDR3 is TGTGCCATCAGCGCTGAAGGGGTTATCTACGAGCAGTACTTC. It specifies CAISAEGVIYEQYF.